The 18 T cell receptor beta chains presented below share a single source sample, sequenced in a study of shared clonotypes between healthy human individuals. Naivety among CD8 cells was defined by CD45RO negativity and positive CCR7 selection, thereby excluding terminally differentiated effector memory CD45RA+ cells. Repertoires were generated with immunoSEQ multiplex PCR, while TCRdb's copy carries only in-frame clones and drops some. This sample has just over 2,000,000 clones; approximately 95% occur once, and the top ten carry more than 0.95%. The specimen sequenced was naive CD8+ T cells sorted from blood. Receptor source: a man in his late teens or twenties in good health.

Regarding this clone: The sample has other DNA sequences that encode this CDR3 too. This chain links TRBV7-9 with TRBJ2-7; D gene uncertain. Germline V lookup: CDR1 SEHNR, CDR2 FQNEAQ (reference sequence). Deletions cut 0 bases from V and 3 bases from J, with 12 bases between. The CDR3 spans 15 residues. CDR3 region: CASSLAGGINYEQYF. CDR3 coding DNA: TGTGCCAGCAGCTTAGCGGGTGGGATTAACTACGAGCAGTACTTC. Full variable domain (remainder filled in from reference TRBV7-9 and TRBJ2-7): DTGVSQNPRHKITKRGQNVTFRCDPISEHNRLYWYRQTLGQGPEFLTYFQNEAQLEKSRLLSDRFSAERPKGSFSTLEIQRTEQGDSAMYLCASSLAGGINYEQYFGPGTRLTVT.

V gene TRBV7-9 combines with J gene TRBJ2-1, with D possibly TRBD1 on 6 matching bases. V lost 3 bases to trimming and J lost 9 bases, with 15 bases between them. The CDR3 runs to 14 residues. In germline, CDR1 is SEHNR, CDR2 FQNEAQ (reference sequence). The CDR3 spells CASSFGGAAIEQFF. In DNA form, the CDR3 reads TGTGCCAGCAGCTTTGGGGGCGCAGCGATTGAGCAGTTCTTC.

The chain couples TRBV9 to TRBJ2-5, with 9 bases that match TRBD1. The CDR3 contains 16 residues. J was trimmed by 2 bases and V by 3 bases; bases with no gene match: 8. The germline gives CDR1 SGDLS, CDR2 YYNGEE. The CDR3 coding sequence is TGTGCCAGCAGCGCAGAACCGGACAGGGGACAAGAGACCCAGTACTTC. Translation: CASSAEPDRGQETQYF.

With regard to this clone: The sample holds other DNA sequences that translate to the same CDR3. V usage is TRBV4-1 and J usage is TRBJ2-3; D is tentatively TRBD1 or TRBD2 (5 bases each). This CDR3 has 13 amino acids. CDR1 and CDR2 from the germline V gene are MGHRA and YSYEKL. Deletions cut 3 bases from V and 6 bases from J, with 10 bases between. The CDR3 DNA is TGCGCCAGCAGCCAGAGGGGTCTGGATACGCAGTATTTT. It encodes CASSQRGLDTQYF.

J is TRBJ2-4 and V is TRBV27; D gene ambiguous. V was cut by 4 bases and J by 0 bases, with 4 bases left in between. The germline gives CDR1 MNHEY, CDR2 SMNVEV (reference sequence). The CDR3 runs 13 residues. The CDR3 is CASSSGAKNIQYF. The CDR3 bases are TGTGCCAGCAGTTCAGGAGCCAAAAACATTCAGTACTTC.

DNA for the CDR3: TGTGCCAGCAGTTTGGGGGGACAGGGGGAGTACGAGCAGTACTTC. Its protein is CASSLGGQGEYEQYF. The chain employs TRBV28 and TRBJ2-7, with 11 bases matching TRBD1. Germline loops: CDR1 MDHEN, CDR2 SYDVKM. The CDR3 sequence is 15 residues long. The ends lost 3 bases at V and 4 bases at J; junction bases unmatched: 5.

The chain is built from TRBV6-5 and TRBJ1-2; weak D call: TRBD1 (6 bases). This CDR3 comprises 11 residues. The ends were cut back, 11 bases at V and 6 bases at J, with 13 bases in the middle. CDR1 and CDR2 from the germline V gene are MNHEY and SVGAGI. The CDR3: CAFRQDDGYTF. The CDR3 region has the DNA TGTGCCTTTAGACAGGACGATGGCTACACCTTC.

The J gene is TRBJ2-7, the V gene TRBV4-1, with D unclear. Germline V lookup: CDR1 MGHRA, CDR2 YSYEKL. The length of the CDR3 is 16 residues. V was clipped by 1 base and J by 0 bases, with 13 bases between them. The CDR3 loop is CASSQVPQRDSYEQYF. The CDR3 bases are TGCGCCAGCAGCCAAGTTCCCCAAAGGGACTCCTACGAGCAGTACTTC.

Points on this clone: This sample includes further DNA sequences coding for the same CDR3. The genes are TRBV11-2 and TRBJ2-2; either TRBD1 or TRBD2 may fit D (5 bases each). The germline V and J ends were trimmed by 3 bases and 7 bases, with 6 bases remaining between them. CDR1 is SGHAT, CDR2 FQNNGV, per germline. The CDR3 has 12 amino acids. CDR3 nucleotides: TGTGCCAGCAGCTTTGGGGGCGGGGAGCTGTTTTTT. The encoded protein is CASSFGGGELFF.

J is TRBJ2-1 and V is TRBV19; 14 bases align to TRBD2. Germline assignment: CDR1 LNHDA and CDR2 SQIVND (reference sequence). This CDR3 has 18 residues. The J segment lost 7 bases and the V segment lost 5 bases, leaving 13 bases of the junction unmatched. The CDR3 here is CASSSPGLAGVWGNEQFF. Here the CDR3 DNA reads TGTGCCAGTAGTTCACCGGGACTAGCGGGGGTCTGGGGGAATGAGCAGTTCTTC. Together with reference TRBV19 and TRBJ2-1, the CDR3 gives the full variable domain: DGGITQSPKYLFRKEGQNVTLSCEQNLNHDAMYWYRQDPGQGLRLIYYSQIVNDFQKGDIAEGYSVSREKKESFPLTVTSAQKNPTAFYLCASSSPGLAGVWGNEQFFGPGTRLTVL.

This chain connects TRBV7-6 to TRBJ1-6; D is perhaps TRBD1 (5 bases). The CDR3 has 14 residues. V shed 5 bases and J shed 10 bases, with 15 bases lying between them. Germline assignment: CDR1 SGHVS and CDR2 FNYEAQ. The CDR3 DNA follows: TGTGCCAGCAGCCCCGGAGAGGGGAGGTCACCCCTCCACTTT. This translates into CASSPGEGRSPLHF.

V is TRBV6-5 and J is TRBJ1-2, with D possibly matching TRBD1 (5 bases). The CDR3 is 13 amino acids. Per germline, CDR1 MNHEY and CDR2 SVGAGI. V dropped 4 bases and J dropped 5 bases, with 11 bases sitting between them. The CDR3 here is CASSWDQWYGYTF. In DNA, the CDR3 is TGTGCCAGCAGTTGGGACCAATGGTATGGCTACACCTTC.

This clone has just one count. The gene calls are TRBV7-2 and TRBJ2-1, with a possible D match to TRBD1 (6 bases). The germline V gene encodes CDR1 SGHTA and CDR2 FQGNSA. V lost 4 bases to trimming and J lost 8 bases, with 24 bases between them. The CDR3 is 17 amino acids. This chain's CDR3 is CASSSNGGRGTIDEQFF. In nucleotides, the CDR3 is TGTGCCAGCAGCTCTAACGGTGGCAGGGGAACTATTGATGAGCAGTTCTTC.

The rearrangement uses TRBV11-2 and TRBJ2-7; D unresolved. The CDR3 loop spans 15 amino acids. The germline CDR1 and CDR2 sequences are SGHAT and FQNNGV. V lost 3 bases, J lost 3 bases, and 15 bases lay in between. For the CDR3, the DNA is TGTGCCAGCAGCTTGGGTCCGCAGAAAGGCTACGAGCAGTACTTC. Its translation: CASSLGPQKGYEQYF.

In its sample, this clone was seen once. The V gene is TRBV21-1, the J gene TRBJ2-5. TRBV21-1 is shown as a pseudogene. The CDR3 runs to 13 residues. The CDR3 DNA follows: TGTGCCAGCGGTAAGGTTCGGCAAGAGACCCAGTACTTC. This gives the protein CASGKVRQETQYF.

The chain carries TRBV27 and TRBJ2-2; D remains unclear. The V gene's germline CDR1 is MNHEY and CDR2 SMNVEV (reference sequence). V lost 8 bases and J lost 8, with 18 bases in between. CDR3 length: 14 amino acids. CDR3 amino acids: CASSPATSQGELFF. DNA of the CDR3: TGTGCCAGCTCCCCCGCGACTTCCCAAGGGGAGCTGTTTTTT.

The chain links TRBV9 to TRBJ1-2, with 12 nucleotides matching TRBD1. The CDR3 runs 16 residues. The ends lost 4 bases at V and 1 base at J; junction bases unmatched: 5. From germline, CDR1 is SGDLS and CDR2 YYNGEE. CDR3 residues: CASSPGQGAVNYGYTF. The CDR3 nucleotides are TGTGCCAGCAGCCCGGGACAGGGGGCGGTTAACTATGGCTACACCTTC. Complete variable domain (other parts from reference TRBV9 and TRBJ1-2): DSGVTQTPKHLITATGQRVTLRCSPRSGDLSVYWYQQSLDQGLQFLIQYYNGEERAKGNILERFSAQQFPDLHSELNLSSLELGDSALYFCASSPGQGAVNYGYTFGSGTRLTVV.

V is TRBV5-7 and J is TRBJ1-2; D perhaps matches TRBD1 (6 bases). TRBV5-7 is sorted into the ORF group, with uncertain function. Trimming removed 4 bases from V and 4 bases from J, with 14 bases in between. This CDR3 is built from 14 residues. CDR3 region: CASSRESRGYGYTF. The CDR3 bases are TGTGCCAGCAGCCGAGAATCCAGGGGCTATGGCTACACCTTC.